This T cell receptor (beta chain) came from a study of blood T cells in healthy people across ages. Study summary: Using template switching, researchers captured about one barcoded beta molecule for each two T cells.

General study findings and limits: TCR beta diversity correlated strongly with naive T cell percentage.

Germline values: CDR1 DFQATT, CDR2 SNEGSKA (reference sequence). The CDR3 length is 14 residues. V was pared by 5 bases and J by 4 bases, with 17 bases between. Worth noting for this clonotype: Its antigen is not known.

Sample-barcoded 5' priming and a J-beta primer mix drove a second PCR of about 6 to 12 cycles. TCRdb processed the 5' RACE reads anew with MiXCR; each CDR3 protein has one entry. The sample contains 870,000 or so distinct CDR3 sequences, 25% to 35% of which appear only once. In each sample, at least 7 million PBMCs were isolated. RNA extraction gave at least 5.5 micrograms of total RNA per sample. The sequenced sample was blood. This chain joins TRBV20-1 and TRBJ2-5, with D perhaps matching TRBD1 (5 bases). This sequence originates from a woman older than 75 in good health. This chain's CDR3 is CSAARLSGAETQYF. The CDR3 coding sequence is TGCAGTGCTGCCCGCCTAAGTGGGGCAGAGACCCAGTACTTC.